This T cell receptor (beta chain) came from a study of graft-versus-host responses after intestinal transplantation. Across the study: Each recipient received a multivisceral, liver-intestinal, or isolated intestinal graft. The study gave all recipients anti-thymocyte globulin induction, then tacrolimus and steroids for 2 to 3 years. The study, taken as a whole, reports: GvH clones turned up in recipient marrow; some had shown up first in ileum or blood. Some patients had graft-donor T cell macrochimerism, and their allografts showed high graft-versus-host to host-versus-graft clonal ratios.

Method: immunoSEQ multiplex PCR; TCRdb's copy keeps in-frame clones and lacks some. The data hold about 96,000 clones, with more than 85% observed a single time. Remarks on this clone: Its antigen remains unknown.

This material consisted of unstimulated CD4+ T cells sorted from spleen or lymph node cells, taken before intestinal transplant. This receptor was taken from a human donor who received an intestinal transplant.

CDR3 loop: CASSLAQRDLFF. The CDR3 DNA reads as TGTGCCAGCAGCTTGGCCCAGCGGGATCTTTTCTTC. V and J are TRBV5-4 and TRBJ2-1, with 7 bases fitting TRBD2. The CDR3 totals 12 residues. Looked up from germline, CDR1 is SGHNT and CDR2 is YYREEE (reference sequence). Trimming cost V 0 bases and J 16 bases; bases outside gene matches: 7.